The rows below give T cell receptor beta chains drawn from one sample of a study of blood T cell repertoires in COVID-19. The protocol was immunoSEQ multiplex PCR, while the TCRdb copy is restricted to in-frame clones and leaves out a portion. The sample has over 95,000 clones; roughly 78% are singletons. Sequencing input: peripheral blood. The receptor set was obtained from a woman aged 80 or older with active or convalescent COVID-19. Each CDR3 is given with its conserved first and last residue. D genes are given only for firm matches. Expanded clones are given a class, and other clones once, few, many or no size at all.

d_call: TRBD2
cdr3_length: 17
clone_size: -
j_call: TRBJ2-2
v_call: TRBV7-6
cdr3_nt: TGTGCCAGCAGCCCCACTAGCGGGAGGGCCATAACCGGGGAGCTGTTTTTT
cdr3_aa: CASSPTSGRAITGELFF

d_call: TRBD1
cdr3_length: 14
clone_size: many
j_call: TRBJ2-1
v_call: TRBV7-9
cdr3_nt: TGTGCCAGCAGCCGGAACAGGGGTTCGGATGAGCAGTTCTTC
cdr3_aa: CASSRNRGSDEQFF

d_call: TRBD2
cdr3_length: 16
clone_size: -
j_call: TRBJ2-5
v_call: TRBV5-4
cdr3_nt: TGTGCCAGCAACCTGGCAGGGCCCCCGGGGGGAGAGACCCAGTACTTC
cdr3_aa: CASNLAGPPGGETQYF

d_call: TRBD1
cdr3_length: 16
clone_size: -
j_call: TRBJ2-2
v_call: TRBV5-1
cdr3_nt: TGCGCCAGCAGCTTGGAAGGACAGGGGGCTAACGGGGAGCTGTTTTTT
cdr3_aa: CASSLEGQGANGELFF

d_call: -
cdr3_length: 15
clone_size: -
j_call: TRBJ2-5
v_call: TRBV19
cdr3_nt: TGTGCCAGTAGTATAGGAGGGAGCCGGCGAGAGACCCAGTACTTC
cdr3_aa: CASSIGGSRRETQYF

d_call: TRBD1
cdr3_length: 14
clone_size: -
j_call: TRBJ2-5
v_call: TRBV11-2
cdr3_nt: TGTGCCAGCAGCTTAGCCGGACAGGGGGAGACCCAGTACTTC
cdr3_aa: CASSLAGQGETQYF

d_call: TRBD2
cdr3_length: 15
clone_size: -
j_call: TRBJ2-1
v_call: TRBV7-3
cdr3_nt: TGTGCCAGCAGCTTTGGTAGCGGGAGTGTGAATGAGCAGTTCTTC
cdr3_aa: CASSFGSGSVNEQFF

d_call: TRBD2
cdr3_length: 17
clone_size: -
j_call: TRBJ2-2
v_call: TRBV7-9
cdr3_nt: TGTGCCAGCAGCTCCATAGCGGGGGCCCCGGGCACCGGGGAGCTGTTTTTT
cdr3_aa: CASSSIAGAPGTGELFF

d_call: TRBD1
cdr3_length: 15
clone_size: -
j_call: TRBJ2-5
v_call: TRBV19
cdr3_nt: TGTGCCAGTAGTTGGGCAGGGGGCGCATTTGAGACCCAGTACTTC
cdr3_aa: CASSWAGGAFETQYF

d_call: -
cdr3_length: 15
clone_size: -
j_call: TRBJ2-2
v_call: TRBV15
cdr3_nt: TGTGCCACCAGCAGAGATCGGTGGAGTACCGGGGAGCTGTTTTTT
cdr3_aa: CATSRDRWSTGELFF

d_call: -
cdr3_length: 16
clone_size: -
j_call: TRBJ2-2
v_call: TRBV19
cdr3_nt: TGTGCCAGTAGTATAGGGGCAGGGAAGAACACCGGGGAGCTGTTTTTT
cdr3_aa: CASSIGAGKNTGELFF

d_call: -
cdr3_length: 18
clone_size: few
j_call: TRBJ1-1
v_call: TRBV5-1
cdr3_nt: TGCGCCAGCAGCTTGTCCTGGGGCAGGTCCTTAATGAACACTGAAGCTTTCTTT
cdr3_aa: CASSLSWGRSLMNTEAFF

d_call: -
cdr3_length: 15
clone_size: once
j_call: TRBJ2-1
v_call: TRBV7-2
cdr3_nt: TGTGCCAGCAGCTTAATTTGGGACCTAGCGAATGAGCAGTTCTTC
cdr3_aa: CASSLIWDLANEQFF

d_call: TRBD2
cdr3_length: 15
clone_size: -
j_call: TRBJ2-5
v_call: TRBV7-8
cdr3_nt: TGTGCCAGCAGCCCCGCGGGAGCGCCTTTTGAGACCCAGTACTTC
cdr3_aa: CASSPAGAPFETQYF

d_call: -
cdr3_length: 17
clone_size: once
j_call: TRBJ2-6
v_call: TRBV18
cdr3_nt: TGTGCCAGCTCCCCCACGGGGGGCTTCAAGGGGGCCAACGTCCTGACTTTC
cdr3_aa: CASSPTGGFKGANVLTF

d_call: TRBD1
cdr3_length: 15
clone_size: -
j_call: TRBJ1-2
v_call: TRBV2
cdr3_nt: TGTGCCAGCAGCGGTGATATGGGACAGAGGCATGGCTACACCTTC
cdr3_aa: CASSGDMGQRHGYTF

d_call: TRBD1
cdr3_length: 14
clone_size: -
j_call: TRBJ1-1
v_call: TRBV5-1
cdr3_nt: TGCGCCAGCGAGACCGGGACAGGGAACACTGAAGCTTTCTTT
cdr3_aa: CASETGTGNTEAFF

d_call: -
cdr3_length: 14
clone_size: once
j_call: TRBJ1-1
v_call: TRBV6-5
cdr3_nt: TGTGCCAGCAGTTACTACGGGGGATCAACTGAAGCTTTCTTT
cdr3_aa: CASSYYGGSTEAFF

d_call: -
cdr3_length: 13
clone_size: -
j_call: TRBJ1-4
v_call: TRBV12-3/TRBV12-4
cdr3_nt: TGTGCCAGCAGTCTGGCAGGGGTTGAAAAACTGTTTTTT
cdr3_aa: CASSLAGVEKLFF

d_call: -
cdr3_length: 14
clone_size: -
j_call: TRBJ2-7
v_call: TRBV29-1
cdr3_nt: TGCAGCGTGGAAGAGGGGGGGGGCACCTACGAGCAGTACTTC
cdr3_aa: CSVEEGGGTYEQYF

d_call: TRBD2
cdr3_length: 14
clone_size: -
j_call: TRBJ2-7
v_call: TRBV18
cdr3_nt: TGTGCCAGCTCACTAAAGCGGGAAACGGGGGAGCAGTACTTC
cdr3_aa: CASSLKRETGEQYF

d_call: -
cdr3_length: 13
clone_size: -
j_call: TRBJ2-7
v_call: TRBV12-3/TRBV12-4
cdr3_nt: TGTGCCAGCAGTTTTGCTGCGGCCTACGAGCAGTACTTC
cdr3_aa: CASSFAAAYEQYF

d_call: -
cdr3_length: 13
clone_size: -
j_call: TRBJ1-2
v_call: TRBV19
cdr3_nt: TGTGCCAGTTCATCAGGTCTTAACTATGGCTACACCTTC
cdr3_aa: CASSSGLNYGYTF